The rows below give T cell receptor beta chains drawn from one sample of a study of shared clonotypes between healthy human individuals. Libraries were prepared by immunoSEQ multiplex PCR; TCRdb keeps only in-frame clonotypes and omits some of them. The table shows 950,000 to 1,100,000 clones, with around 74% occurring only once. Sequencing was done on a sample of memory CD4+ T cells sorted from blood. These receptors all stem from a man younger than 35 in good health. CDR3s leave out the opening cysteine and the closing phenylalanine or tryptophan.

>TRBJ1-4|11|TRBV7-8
ASSLVADEKLF
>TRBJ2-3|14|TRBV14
ASSPGTVRLTDTQY
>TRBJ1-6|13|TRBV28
ASSLPAGPNSPLH
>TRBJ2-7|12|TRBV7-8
ASSPKRTDYEQY
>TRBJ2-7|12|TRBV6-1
ASSAGESSYEQY
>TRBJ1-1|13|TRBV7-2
ASSLVGGKNTEAF
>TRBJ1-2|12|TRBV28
ASSLFGQVYGYT
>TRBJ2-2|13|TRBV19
ASSIDRGYTGELF
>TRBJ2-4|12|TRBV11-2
ASSPLGLGNIQY
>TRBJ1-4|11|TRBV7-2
ASSLQRKEKLF
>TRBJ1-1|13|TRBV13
ASSLGGRMNTEAF
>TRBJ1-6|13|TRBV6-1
ASSEAARGFSPLH